This TCR beta chain was captured by sequencing in a study of CD8 T cells in ankylosing spondylitis. Whole-study results and caveats: It appeared that ankylosing spondylitis blood was characterized by a TCR beta motif of under ten highly homologous variants.

This clonotype was observed a few times. No antigen is known for it. It was by quantitative 5'-RACE with molecular barcodes that TCR beta libraries were made. TCRdb called the 5' RACE reads again in MiXCR, with one record for every CDR3 protein. The table shows 200,000 to 250,000 distinct CDR3 sequences, with approximately 20% occurring only once. The CDR3 spans 12 residues. Sequences were obtained from blood, either unsorted or a sorted T cell fraction (not recorded which). The receptor was isolated from a male donor with ankylosing spondylitis. V gene TRBV12-3 or TRBV12-4 combines with J gene TRBJ2-3; TRBD2 agrees at 10 bases. CDR3 bases: TGTGGGAGCGGGGGGGCAACAGATACGCAGTATTTT. This gives the protein CGSGGATDTQYF.